This T cell receptor (beta chain) was retrieved from a study of human CD4 T cells and Enterobacteriaceae. Findings of the study overall: Only same-donor CFSE-low culture sequences were used to infer reactivity.

Deep-level sequencing, detecting one cell in 200,000, covered ex vivo memory CD4+. Profiled with immunoSEQ multiplex PCR; TCRdb holds only in-frame clones, not every one. Here the sample spans 27,000 or so clones, 82% being singletons. Sorting took every CD4+ cell except CD45RA+CCR7+CD95- naive cells, reaching over 95% purity. CD4+ T cells and monocytes were enriched with CD4 and CD14 microbeads. To note about this clone: Its antigen is unidentified.

V was clipped by 5 bases and J by 1 base; unmatched bases: 8. This CDR3 is built from 17 residues. Germline values: CDR1 SGHTA, CDR2 FQGTGA. V and J are TRBV7-3 and TRBJ2-6; 7 bases map to TRBD1. This sequence originates from a human donor in good health. The specimen sequenced was memory CD4+ T cells from blood. The CDR3 DNA reads as TGTGCCAGCAGCCAACAGGGGTCACGGTCTGGGGCCAACGTCCTGACTTTC. It translates to CASSQQGSRSGANVLTF. The full variable domain, completed using reference TRBV7-3 and TRBJ2-6, is GAGVSQTPSNKVTEKGKYVELRCDPISGHTALYWYRQSLGQGPEFLIYFQGTGAADDSGLPNDRFFAVRPEGSVSTLKIQRTERGDSAVYLCASSQQGSRSGANVLTFGAGSRLTVL.